Presented here are 2 T cell receptor beta chains from one specimen sequenced in a study of OX40 agonist ivuxolimab in advanced cancers. Data came from immunoSEQ multiplex PCR; TCRdb stores just in-frame clones and leaves some out. The repertoire includes some 98,000 clones, approximately 80% of them detected once, and about 1.6% sits in the top ten. The sequences come from CD4+ or CD8+ T cells sorted from blood, collected in a trial of the OX40 agonist ivuxolimab. The source of these receptors is an adult with an advanced solid tumor such as melanoma, head and neck, liver or kidney cancer.

The chain uses TRBV7-2 and TRBJ2-7, with D tentatively TRBD2 (8 bases). This CDR3 contains 17 residues. CDR1 is SGHTA and CDR2 is FQGNSA in the germline V gene. V was pared by 4 bases and J by 2 bases, with 21 bases between. CDR3 loop: CASSSRGGGGVAYEQYF. CDR3 coding DNA: TGTGCCAGCAGCTCCCGGGGGGGAGGGGGCGTAGCCTACGAGCAGTACTTC.

The chain links TRBV10-3 to TRBJ1-5; TRBD1 might be the D (5 bases). Germline V gene lookup returns CDR1 ENHRY and CDR2 SYGVKD. V was trimmed by 6 bases and J by 3 bases, leaving 12 bases between them. CDR3 length: 14 amino acids. CDR3: CAISHGGNNQPQHF. CDR3 DNA: TGTGCCATCAGCCATGGGGGGAACAATCAGCCCCAGCATTTT.